This TCR beta chain was captured in a study of shared clonotypes between healthy human individuals. The study, taken as a whole, reports: Exclusively blood specimens were collected; tissue repertoires likely differ. Sharing across a few donors was seen in around 5% of naive CD4 clonotypes. Lower generation probabilities were found for non-shared clonotypes than for those shared by all four donors.

Using immunoSEQ multiplex PCR, the repertoire was profiled, and TCRdb retains in-frame clones only, with some absent. The data hold approximately 1.1 million clones, with approximately 80% observed a single time. As concerns this clone: Its antigen is unidentified.

From CD4+ cells came CD45RA+ naive and CD45RA-negative memory subsets. Material: memory CD4+ T cells from PBMCs. Documented subset: CD45RA-negative fraction. The source is a man in his late teens or twenties in good health. Some clones in this sample may be carry-over from other donors' samples.

The CDR3 DNA reads TGTGCCAGCAGTCCTGGGACATACGGGGAAAAACTGTTTTTT. Translated, it gives CASSPGTYGEKLFF. The chain uses TRBV9 and TRBJ1-4; a weak D match, TRBD1 (6 bases). Germline CDR1 reads SGDLS; CDR2 reads YYNGEE. Trimming removed 5 bases at V and 8 bases at J, with 16 bases between. The CDR3 is 14 amino acids.